This record covers a single TCR beta chain. This receptor's antigen is unknown. Nothing much larger sits one base from this clone, and base qualities are not available. To sequence the TCRbeta CDR3 region, genomic DNA was isolated from the sorted cells. The immunoSEQ Assay was used to sequence the TCRbeta CDR3 regions. TCRdb re-hosts the immuneACCESS table, in-frame sequences only. Its copies lack some clones; in the studies checked, an unresolved V gene accounts for under half of them, and the cause for the rest is not known. This sample is represented by about 48,000 clones; 83% of them were singletons. Roughly 1.2% of the sample comes from the top ten. This entry is derived from a study of OX40 agonist ivuxolimab in advanced cancers. For the wider study: Ivuxolimab, which targeted the costimulatory receptor OX40 (CD134), was an agonistic, fully human IgG2 monoclonal antibody. Intravenous ivuxolimab was administered to patients every 2 weeks at six dose levels: 0.01, 0.1, 0.3, 1.5, 3 and 10 mg/kg. Of the approximately 54 dose-escalation patients, hepatocellular carcinoma was present in about 20, melanoma in some 15, renal cell carcinoma in 9 and head and neck cancer in 9. The dose-escalation cohort was around 84% male with a mean age of about 60 years, ranging from about 23 to 85. Patients were allowed to have had prior anti-PD-1, anti-PD-L1 or anti-CTLA-4 therapy, and around two fifths of the dose-escalation patients had been treated with checkpoint inhibitors. Partial responses occurred in three dose-escalation patients: two with cutaneous melanoma and one with hepatocellular carcinoma. The point of sequencing TCRbeta in the periphery was to test whether ivuxolimab changed TCR sequence diversity and drove clonal T-cell expansion. The paper reports the monotherapy dose-escalation portion (N of about 54 patients) of the phase I ivuxolimab trial. Results the study describes overall, beyond this receptor: Low levels of normalized T-cell clonal expansion were also seen in some nonresponding patients. In the 0.1-3.0 mg/kg groups, partial responders were among the patients with the lowest normalized peripheral clonal expansion, particularly in CD8+ T cells. Antigen specificity was not determined for the clonally expanded peripheral T cells. After ivuxolimab, expanded clones were on average more numerous among CD8+ T cells than among CD4+ T cells. Clonal expansion of both CD4+ and CD8+ blood T cells was observed from baseline to week 6 at doses 0.1 to 3.0 mg/kg.

The germline ends are 16 bases apart after V is trimmed by 6 bases and J by 1 base. CDR1 and CDR2 are drawn from the germline V gene: SGHRS, YFSETQ. From the cysteine up to the phenylalanine, the CDR3 has a length of 15 residues. Only the CDR3 region is kept as DNA, spanning 45 bases read in frame from base 1. The trial excluded patients who had a history of autoimmune disease or who were on systemic immunosuppression. Peripheral blood for TCR sequencing was collected from all dose cohorts at baseline, on cycle 4 day 1, and on cycle 7 day 1. The samples were drawn from a first-in-human, open-label, multicenter phase I dose-escalation trial of ivuxolimab. Adults with locally advanced or metastatic melanoma, renal cell, hepatocellular, or head and neck squamous cell carcinoma were enrolled in the trial. Before TCR sequencing, CD4+ T cells and CD8+ T cells from peripheral blood were sorted into separate populations.

The sequence is built from TRBV5-1 and TRBJ1-1, and possibly TRBD1, on 5 matching bases. The sequencing here drew on CD4+ or CD8+ T cells sorted from blood, taken in a trial of the OX40 agonist ivuxolimab. This sequence was found in an adult with an advanced solid tumor such as melanoma, head and neck, liver or kidney cancer. In nucleotides, the sequence is TGCGCCAGCACGGAGAAGGGGCTGGGGAACACTGAAGCTTTCTTT. It is translated as CASTEKGLGNTEAFF.